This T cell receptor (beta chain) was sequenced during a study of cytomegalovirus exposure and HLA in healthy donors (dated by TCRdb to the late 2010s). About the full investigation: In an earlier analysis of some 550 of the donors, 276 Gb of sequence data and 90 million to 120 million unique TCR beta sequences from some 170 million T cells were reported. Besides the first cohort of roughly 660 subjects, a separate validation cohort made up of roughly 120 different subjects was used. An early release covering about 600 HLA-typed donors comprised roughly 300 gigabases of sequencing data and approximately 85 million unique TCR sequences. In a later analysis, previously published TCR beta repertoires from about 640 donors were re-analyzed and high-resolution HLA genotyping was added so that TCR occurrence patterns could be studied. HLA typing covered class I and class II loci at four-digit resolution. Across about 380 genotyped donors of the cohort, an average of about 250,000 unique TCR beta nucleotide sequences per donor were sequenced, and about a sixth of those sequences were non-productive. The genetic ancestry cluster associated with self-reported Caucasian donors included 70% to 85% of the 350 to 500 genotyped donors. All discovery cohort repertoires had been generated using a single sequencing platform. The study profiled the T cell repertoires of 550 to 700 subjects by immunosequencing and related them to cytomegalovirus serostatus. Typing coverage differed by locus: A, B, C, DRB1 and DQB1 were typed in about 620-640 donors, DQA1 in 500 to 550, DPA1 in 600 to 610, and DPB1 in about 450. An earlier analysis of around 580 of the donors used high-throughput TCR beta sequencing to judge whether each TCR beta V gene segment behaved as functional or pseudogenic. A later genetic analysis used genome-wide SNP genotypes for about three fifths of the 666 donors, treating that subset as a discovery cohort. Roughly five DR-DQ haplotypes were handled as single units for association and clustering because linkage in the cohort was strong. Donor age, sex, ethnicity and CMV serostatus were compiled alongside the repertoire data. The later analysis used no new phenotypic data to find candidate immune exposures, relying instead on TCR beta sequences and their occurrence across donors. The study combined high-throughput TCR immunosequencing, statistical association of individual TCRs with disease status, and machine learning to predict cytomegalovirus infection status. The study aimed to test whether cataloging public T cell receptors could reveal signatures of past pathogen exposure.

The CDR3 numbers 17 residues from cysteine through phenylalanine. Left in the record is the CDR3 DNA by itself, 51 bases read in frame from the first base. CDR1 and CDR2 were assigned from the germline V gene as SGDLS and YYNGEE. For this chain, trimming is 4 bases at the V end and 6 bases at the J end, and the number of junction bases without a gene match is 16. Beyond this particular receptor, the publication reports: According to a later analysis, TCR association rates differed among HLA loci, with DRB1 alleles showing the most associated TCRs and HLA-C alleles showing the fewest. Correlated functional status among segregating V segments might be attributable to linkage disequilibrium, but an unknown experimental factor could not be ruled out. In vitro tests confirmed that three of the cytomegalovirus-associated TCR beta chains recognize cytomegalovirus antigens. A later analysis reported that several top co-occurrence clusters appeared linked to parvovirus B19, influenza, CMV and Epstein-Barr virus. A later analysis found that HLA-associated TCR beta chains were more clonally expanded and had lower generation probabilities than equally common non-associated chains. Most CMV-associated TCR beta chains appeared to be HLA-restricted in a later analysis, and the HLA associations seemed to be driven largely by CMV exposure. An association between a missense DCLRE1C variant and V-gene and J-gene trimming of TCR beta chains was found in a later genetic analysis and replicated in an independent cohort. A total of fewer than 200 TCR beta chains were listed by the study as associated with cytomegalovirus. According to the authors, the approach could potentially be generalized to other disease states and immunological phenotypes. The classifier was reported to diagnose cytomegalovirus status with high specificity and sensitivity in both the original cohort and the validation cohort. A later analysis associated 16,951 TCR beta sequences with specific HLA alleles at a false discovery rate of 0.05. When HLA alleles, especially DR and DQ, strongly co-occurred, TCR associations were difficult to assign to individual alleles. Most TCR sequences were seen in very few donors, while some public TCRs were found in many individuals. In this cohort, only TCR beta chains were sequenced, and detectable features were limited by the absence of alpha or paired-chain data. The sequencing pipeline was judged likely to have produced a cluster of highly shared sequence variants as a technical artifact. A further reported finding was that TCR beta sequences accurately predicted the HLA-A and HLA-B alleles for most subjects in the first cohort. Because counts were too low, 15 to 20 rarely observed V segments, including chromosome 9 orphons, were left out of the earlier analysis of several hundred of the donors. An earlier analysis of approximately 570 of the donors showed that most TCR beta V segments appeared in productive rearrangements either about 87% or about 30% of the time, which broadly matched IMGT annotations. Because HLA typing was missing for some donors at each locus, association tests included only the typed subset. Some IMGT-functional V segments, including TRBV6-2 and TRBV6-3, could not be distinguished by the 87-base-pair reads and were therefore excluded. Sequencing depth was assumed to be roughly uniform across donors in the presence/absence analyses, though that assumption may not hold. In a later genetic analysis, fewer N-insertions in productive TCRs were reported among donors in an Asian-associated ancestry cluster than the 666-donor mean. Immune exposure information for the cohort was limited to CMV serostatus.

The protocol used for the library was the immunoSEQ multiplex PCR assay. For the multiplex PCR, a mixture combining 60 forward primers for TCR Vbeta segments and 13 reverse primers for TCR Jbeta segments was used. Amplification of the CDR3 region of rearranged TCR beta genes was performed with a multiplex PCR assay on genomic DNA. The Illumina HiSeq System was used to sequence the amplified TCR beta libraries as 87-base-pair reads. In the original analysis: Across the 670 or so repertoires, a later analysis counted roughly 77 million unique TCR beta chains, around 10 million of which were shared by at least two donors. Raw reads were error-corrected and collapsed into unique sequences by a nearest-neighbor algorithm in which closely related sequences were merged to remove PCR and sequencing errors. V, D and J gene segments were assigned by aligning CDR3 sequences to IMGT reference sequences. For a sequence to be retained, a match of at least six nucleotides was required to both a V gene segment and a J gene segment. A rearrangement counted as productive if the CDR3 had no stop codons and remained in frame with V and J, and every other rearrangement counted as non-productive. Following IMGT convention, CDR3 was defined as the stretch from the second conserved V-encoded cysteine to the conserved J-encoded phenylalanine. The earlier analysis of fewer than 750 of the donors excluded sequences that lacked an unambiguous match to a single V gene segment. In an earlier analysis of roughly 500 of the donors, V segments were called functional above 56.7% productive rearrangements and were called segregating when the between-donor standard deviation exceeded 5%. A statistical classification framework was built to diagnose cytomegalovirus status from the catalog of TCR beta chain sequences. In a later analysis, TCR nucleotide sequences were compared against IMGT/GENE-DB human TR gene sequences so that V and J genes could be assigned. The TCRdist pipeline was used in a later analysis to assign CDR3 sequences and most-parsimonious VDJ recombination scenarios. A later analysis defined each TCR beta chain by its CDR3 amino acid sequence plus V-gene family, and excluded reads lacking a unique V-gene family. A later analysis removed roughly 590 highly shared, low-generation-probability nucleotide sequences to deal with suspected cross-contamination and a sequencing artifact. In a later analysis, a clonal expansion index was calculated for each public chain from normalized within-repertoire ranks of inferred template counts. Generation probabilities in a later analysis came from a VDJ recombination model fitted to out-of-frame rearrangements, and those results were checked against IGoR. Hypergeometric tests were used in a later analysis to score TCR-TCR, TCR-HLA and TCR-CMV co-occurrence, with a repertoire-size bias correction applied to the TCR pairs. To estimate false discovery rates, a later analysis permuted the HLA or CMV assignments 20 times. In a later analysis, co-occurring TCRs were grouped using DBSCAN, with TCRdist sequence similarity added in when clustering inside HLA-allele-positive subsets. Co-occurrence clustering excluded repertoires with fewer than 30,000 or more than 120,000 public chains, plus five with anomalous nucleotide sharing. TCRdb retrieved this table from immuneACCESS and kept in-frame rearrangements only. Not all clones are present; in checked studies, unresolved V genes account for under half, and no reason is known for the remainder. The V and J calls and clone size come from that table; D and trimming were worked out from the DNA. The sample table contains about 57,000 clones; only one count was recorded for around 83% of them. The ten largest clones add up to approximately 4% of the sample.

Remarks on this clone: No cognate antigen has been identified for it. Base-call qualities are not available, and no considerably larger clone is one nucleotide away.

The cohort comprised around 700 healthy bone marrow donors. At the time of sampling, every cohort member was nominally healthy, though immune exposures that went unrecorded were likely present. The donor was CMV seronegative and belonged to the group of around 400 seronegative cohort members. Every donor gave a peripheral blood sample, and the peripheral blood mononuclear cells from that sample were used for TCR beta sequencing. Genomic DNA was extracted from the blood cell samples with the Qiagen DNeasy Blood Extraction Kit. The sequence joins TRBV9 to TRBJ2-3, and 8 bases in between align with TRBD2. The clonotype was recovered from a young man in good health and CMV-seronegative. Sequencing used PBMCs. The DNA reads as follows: TGTGCCAGCAGCCAAACGGGAGGGGAGGGCCTAGCGGATACGCAGTATTTT. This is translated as CASSQTGGEGLADTQYF. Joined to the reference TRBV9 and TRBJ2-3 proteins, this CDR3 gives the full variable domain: DSGVTQTPKHLITATGQRVTLRCSPRSGDLSVYWYQQSLDQGLQFLIQYYNGEERAKGNILERFSAQQFPDLHSELNLSSLELGDSALYFCASSQTGGEGLADTQYFGPGTRLTVL.